The present entry profiles one TCR beta chain with its context. Its specificity is unknown. Only in-frame clones appear in the TCRdb table, and some are missing; sequencing was by immunoSEQ multiplex PCR. The data hold 80,000 to 95,000 clones, with roughly nine tenths observed a single time. Germline V gives CDR1 WSHSY, CDR2 SAAADI. V was pared by 0 bases and J by 5 bases, with 5 bases between. The CDR3 is 13 residues long. The data were taken from a study of OX40 agonist ivuxolimab in advanced cancers. Looking at the study overall: Patients were dosed with the agonistic anti-OX40 (CD134) antibody ivuxolimab. Each dose-escalation patient presented with hepatocellular carcinoma, melanoma, renal cell or head and neck cancer. The study's findings and limits: The study found that CD8+ T cells averaged more expanded clones than CD4+. Clonal expansion in partial responders at 0.1-3.0 mg/kg ranked among the lowest.

The material sequenced was CD4+ or CD8+ T cells sorted from blood, taken in a trial of the OX40 agonist ivuxolimab. The J gene is TRBJ1-5, the V gene TRBV10-2; D is ambiguous. This TCR was sampled from an adult with an advanced solid tumor such as melanoma, head and neck, liver or kidney cancer. The CDR3 is CASSESSDQPQHF. DNA for the CDR3: TGCGCCAGCAGTGAGTCGTCGGATCAGCCCCAGCATTTT.